Each of the 14 T cell receptor beta chains below was sequenced from the same sample in a study of blood T cells in healthy people across ages (dated by TCRdb to between 2014 and 2017). The library was made by 5' RACE. The run used an Illumina HiSeq 2500. A second PCR of about 6 to 12 cycles was run with a J-beta primer mix and a sample-barcoded 5' primer. Using fastp at Q25 and MiXCR, TCRdb reprocessed the public reads and kept productive beta chains. Rows with a matching CDR3 protein are joined into one entry that keeps the most common DNA and genes. The sample data list roughly 1,500,000 distinct CDR3 sequences, and approximately 32% of these were observed just once. The top ten hold approximately 10% of the sample. Sequencing was carried out using blood. All receptors derive from a woman under 40 in good health.

This clonotype was picked up a small number of times. This sequence joins TRBV4-1 and TRBJ1-4, with 10 bases lining up with TRBD1. There are 17 residues in the CDR3. V lost 3 bases to trimming and J lost 5 bases; unmatched junction nucleotides: 9. CDR1 MGHRA and CDR2 YSYEKL come from the germline V gene. The CDR3 coding sequence is TGCGCCAGCAGCCACCCCAGACAGGGGGCAGCGAATGAAAAACTGTTTTTT. Protein product: CASSHPRQGAANEKLFF.

V is TRBV20-1 and J is TRBJ2-5, with D unclear. CDR3 length: 14 residues. V lost 0 bases and J lost 5, with 13 bases in between. Germline CDR1 is DFQATT and CDR2 is SNEGSKA (reference sequence). CDR3: CSARDLRVLETQYF. As DNA, the CDR3 is TGCAGTGCTAGAGATCTTAGAGTGCTTGAGACCCAGTACTTC.

Details on this clonotype: With a much larger clone just one base away, this may be a read error. The genes are TRBV12-3 or TRBV12-4 and TRBJ2-1; a possible D gene is TRBD1 (6 bases). Between the trimmed V and J ends, which lost 5 bases and 8 bases, there was a span of 16 bases. The CDR3 spans 14 residues. CDR3 sequence: CASSGQRDVYEQFF. CDR3 DNA: TGTGCCAGCAGTGGACAGAGGGATGTCTATGAGCAGTTCTTC.

This clonotype showed up just a few times. The chain recombines TRBV9 with TRBJ1-2; D call uncertain. The length of the CDR3 is 15 residues. CDR1 is SGDLS and CDR2 is YYNGEE in the germline V gene. V was shortened by 0 bases and J by 5 bases, with 14 bases between the two germline ends. The CDR3 sequence: CASSVGESADYGYTF. The CDR3 DNA follows: TGTGCCAGCAGCGTAGGGGAATCCGCGGATTATGGCTACACCTTC.

This clonotype was seen repeatedly, ten times or more. The rearrangement joins TRBV28 to TRBJ2-6; 9 nucleotides line up with TRBD1. V shed 5 bases and J 4 bases; nucleotides not matched to a gene: 6. CDR1 and CDR2 (germline): MDHEN, SYDVKM. The CDR3 sequence is 16 residues long. CDR3 bases: TGTGCCAGCAGTCCCCGGACAGGGGCCGGGGCCAACGTCCTGACTTTC. Translation gives CASSPRTGAGANVLTF.

This clonotype has only a few counts. The chain links TRBV10-2 to TRBJ1-1; a weak D match, TRBD1 (5 bases). V gave up 0 bases and J gave up 4 bases, with 15 bases separating them. The CDR3 consists of 16 residues. Germline V lookup: CDR1 WSHSY, CDR2 SAAADI. The CDR3 sequence: CASSESMGGGGTEAFF. CDR3 coding DNA: TGCGCCAGCAGTGAGTCGATGGGGGGAGGAGGCACTGAAGCTTTCTTT.

The chain uses TRBV4-3 and TRBJ2-1; D unresolved. CDR3 length: 18 residues. From germline, CDR1 is LGHNA and CDR2 YSLEER. Trimming removed 0 bases at V and 1 base at J, with 16 bases between. CDR3 protein: CASSQDPAVAISYNEQFF. The CDR3 nucleotides read TGCGCCAGCAGCCAAGATCCTGCGGTGGCTATATCCTACAATGAGCAGTTCTTC.

This chain links TRBV7-9 with TRBJ2-1; TRBD2 matches at 7 bases. V shed 9 bases, J shed 9 bases, and the junction held 11 bases outside the gene matches. The CDR3 is 13 amino acids. The V gene's germline CDR1 is SEHNR and CDR2 FQNEAQ (reference sequence). Here the CDR3 DNA reads TGTGCCAGTAGTTTGGGGGGGACCACTGAGCAGTTCTTC. As protein: CASSLGGTTEQFF.

J is TRBJ2-7 and V is TRBV6-1; D is undetermined. The CDR3 runs to 13 residues. V dropped 8 bases and J dropped 3 bases, with 14 bases sitting between them. The V gene's germline CDR1 is MNHNS and CDR2 SASEGT. CDR3 coding DNA: TGTGCCAGCGGGGAACGGGCCTTCTACGAGCAGTACTTC. Translating it yields CASGERAFYEQYF.

The rearrangement links TRBV2 to TRBJ2-7; no reliable D call. Trimming stripped 3 bases from V and 0 bases from J, with 9 bases between. CDR1 is SNHLY and CDR2 is FYNNEI in the germline V gene. The length of the CDR3 is 14 residues. The CDR3 protein is CASSETESSYEQYF. The CDR3 bases are TGTGCCAGCAGTGAGACCGAGAGCTCCTACGAGCAGTACTTC.

With respect to this clonotype: At one end the junction does not follow the germline gene, possibly because of a read error. The chain employs TRBV5-1 and TRBJ2-3, with TRBD2 matching 8 bases. CDR3 length equals 16 residues. Germline V lookup: CDR1 SGHRS, CDR2 YFSETQ. The CDR3 is CANSQDSGDSTDTQYF. CDR3 nucleotides: TGCGCCAACAGCCAGGATAGCGGGGATAGCACAGATACGCAGTATTTT.

With regard to this clonotype: At one end the junction does not follow the germline gene, possibly because of a read error. The chain combines TRBV7-9 with TRBJ2-7; D call uncertain. From germline, CDR1 is SEHNR and CDR2 FQNEAQ (reference sequence). This CDR3 comprises 12 residues. This CDR3 is CVSSLAPYEQYF. The DNA for the CDR3 is TGTGTCAGCAGCTTAGCCCCCTACGAGCAGTACTTC.

J is TRBJ1-1 and V is TRBV6-1; tentatively, D is TRBD1 (5 bases). CDR1 is MNHNS, CDR2 SASEGT, per germline. Deletions cut 1 base from V and 4 bases from J, with 13 bases between. This CDR3 has 15 amino acids. CDR3 protein: CASSEDTSGGTEAFF. CDR3 DNA sequence: TGTGCCAGCAGTGAAGATACCTCGGGGGGCACTGAAGCTTTCTTT.

This sequence joins TRBV11-2 and TRBJ2-1, with D maybe TRBD2 (6 bases). The CDR3 runs to 14 residues. CDR1 and CDR2 from the germline V gene are SGHAT and FQNNGV. Trimming shortened V by 5 bases and J by 5 bases, and 13 bases separated the two germline ends. The CDR3 DNA sequence: TGTGCCAGCAGCATACGGGGGAACCACAATGAGCAGTTCTTC. Residues: CASSIRGNHNEQFF.